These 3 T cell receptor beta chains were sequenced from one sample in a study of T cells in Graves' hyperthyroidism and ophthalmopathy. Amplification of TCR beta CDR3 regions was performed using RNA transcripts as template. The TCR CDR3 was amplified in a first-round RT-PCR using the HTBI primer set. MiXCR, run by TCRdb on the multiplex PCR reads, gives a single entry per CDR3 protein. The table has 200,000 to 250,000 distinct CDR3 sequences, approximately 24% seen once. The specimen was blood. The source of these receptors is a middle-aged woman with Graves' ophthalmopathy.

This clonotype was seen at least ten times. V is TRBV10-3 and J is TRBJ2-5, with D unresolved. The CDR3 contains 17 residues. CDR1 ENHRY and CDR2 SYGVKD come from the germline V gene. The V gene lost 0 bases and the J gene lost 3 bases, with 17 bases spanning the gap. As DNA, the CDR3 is TGTGCCATCAGTGAGTCGATGGCAGGAACGGTAGAAGAGACCCAGTACTTC. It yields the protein CAISESMAGTVEETQYF.

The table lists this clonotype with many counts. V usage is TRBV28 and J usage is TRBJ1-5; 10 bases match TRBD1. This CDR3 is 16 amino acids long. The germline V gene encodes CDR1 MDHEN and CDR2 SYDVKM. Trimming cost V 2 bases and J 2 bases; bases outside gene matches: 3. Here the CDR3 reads CASSLGTGVGNQPQHF. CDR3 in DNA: TGTGCCAGCAGTTTAGGGACAGGGGTCGGCAATCAGCCCCAGCATTTT.

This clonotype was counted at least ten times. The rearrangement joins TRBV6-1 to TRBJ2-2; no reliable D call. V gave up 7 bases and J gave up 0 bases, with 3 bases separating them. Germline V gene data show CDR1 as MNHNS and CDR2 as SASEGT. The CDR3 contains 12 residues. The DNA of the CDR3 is TGTGCCAGCAACCCGAACACCGGGGAGCTGTTTTTT. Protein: CASNPNTGELFF.